The clone carrying this T cell receptor beta chain was observed a handful of times. The CDR3 length is 16 residues. Germline CDR1 is SGHVS and CDR2 is FNYEAQ. V lost 6 bases to trimming and J lost 0 bases, with 15 bases between them. TCR analog templates of synthetic origin were spiked into each PCR. Using immunoSEQ multiplex PCR, the repertoire was profiled, and TCRdb retains in-frame clones only, with some absent. The sample lists under 45,000 clones, 82% occurring once. This entry is derived from a study of PD-L1 blockade in urothelial cancer. On the study more broadly: Of prior chemotherapy regimens, patients had received between 0 and 3.

The TCR comes from a man aged 55 to 69 with urothelial cancer. The chain couples TRBV7-6 to TRBJ1-3; D gene uncertain. The input for sequencing was PBMCs, taken around atezolizumab (anti-PD-L1) treatment. This CDR3 is CASSRDWPLSGNTIYF. In DNA, the CDR3 is TGTGCCAGCAGTCGAGACTGGCCACTCTCTGGAAACACCATATATTTT.